This TCR beta chain is from a study of beta chain features in type 1 diabetes. Findings and caveats of the study: In every one of the four CD4+ subsets, TCRB CDR3s were moderately but significantly shorter in Type 1 diabetes patients.

This clone was detected only a few times. Antigen specificity is unknown. Sequenced material consisted of expressed TCRB transcripts (all of the isolated RNA was reverse transcribed). Some 3.6 million reads on average were seen across naive, central memory and regulatory T cell samples. Profiled with immunoSEQ multiplex PCR; TCRdb holds only in-frame clones, not every one. The data hold a few hundred thousand clones, with 16% observed a single time. Trimming removed 4 bases from V and 6 bases from J; junction bases left unmatched: 3. Per germline, CDR1 MGHDK and CDR2 SYGVNS. The CDR3 extends over 15 amino acids.

The sample was naive CD4+ T cells from blood. The clonotype originates from a man aged 30 to 39 with type 1 diabetes. The chain has TRBV25-1 and TRBJ2-1; TRBD2 aligns across 13 bases. CDR3 loop: CASSATSGRINEQFF. The DNA of the CDR3 is TGTGCCAGCAGTGCGACTAGCGGGAGGATCAATGAGCAGTTCTTC.